The 2 T cell receptor beta chains in this list originate from one sample, sequenced in a study of radiation and T cells in renal cell carcinoma. TCRdb's copy holds only in-frame clones and misses some; the assay was immunoSEQ multiplex PCR. The sample holds roughly 130,000 clones, 75% to 85% seen once. Time point of the sample: blood 2 weeks post-SBRT. Regarding treatment: 15 Gy SBRT to primary tumor, nephrectomy 4 weeks later. The material was blood, obtained from a patient whose treatment included radiotherapy and nephrectomy. Source of these receptors: a woman between 55 and 75 years old with renal cell carcinoma.

The chain combines TRBV18 with TRBJ1-4; 11 bases match TRBD1. The CDR3 has 16 amino acids. CDR1 is KGHSH and CDR2 is LQKENI in the germline V gene. Losses at the gene ends were 2 bases for V and 7 bases for J; bases not matched to a gene: 6. The CDR3 sequence: CASSPNTGTGGEKLFF. The CDR3 DNA reads TGTGCCAGCTCACCAAATACCGGGACAGGGGGTGAAAAACTGTTTTTT. Drawing the rest from reference TRBV18 and TRBJ1-4, the complete variable domain is NAGVMQNPRHLVRRRGQEARLRCSPMKGHSHVYWYRQLPEEGLKFMVYLQKENIIDESGMPKERFSAEFPKEGPSILRIQQVVRGDSAAYFCASSPNTGTGGEKLFFGSGTQLSVL.

This clone was seen a few times. At the DNA level, this CDR3 is encoded by other sequences in the same sample as well. The V call is TRBV15, the J call TRBJ2-5; 7 bases fit TRBD1. The CDR3 runs to 13 residues. Germline V lookup: CDR1 LNHNV, CDR2 YYDKDF (reference sequence). V lost 5 bases and J lost 2; bases outside the gene matches: 2. The CDR3 sequence: CATSRGQQETQYF. The CDR3 bases are TGTGCCACCAGCCGGGGACAGCAAGAGACCCAGTACTTC.